The 32 T cell receptor beta chains given below trace back to one sample, sequenced in a study of T cells in Graves' hyperthyroidism and ophthalmopathy. It was RNA transcripts that yielded the amplified TCR beta CDR3 regions. When the TCR CDR3 underwent first-round RT-PCR, the HTBI primer set was used. One entry per CDR3 protein, called by TCRdb with MiXCR from the multiplex PCR reads. The repertoire holds some 270,000 distinct CDR3 sequences, approximately 25% seen once, with approximately 32% in the top ten. Sequenced: blood. The receptors stem from a woman in her thirties or forties with Graves' ophthalmopathy.

This clonotype was detected many times. The J gene is TRBJ1-5, the V gene TRBV15, with a weak D call TRBD1 (5 bases). CDR3 length: 16 amino acids. The V and J ends lost 1 base and 7 bases respectively, with 17 bases between them. The germline V gene encodes CDR1 LNHNV and CDR2 YYDKDF (reference sequence). The CDR3 region is CATSRGGTTPWQPQHF. The CDR3 DNA is TGTGCCACCAGCAGAGGAGGGACTACTCCCTGGCAGCCCCAGCATTTT.

Ten or more counts support this clonotype. This chain links TRBV24-1 with TRBJ1-1; D perhaps matches TRBD1 (5 bases). V shed 3 bases and J shed 12 bases, with 19 bases lying between them. The germline CDR1 and CDR2 sequences are KGHDR and SFDVKD. CDR3 size: 14 residues. The CDR3 loop is CATSDETVDEGSFF. For the CDR3, the DNA is TGTGCCACCAGTGATGAGACAGTTGACGAGGGGTCTTTCTTT.

This chain links TRBV7-8 with TRBJ2-7; D gene uncertain. V was shortened by 5 bases and J by 2 bases, with 19 bases between the two germline ends. This CDR3 is built from 16 residues. Germline V gene sequence: CDR1 SGHVS, CDR2 FQNEAQ. The CDR3 sequence: CASSRKPRLSAYEQYF. The CDR3, as DNA: TGTGCCAGCAGCCGAAAGCCGCGTCTCTCCGCCTACGAGCAGTACTTC. Variable domain in full (rest from reference TRBV7-8 and TRBJ2-7): GAGVSQSPRYKVAKRGQDVALRCDPISGHVSLFWYQQALGQGPEFLTYFQNEAQLDKSGLPSDRFFAERPEGSVSTLKIQRTQQEDSAVYLCASSRKPRLSAYEQYFGPGTRLTVT.

This clonotype has a count of ten or more. V and J are TRBV6-2 or TRBV6-3 and TRBJ1-5, with 9 positions matching TRBD1. This CDR3 has 17 residues. V trimming: 5 bases; J trimming: 4 bases; junction bases outside the gene matches: 12. Germline CDR1 and CDR2: MNHEY and SVGEGT. CDR3: CASSLMDRGGGNQPQHF. DNA for the CDR3: TGTGCCAGCAGTCTCATGGACAGGGGTGGAGGAAATCAGCCCCAGCATTTT.

On this clonotype: A junction boundary mismatches the germline segment, possibly from a read error. The V and J genes are TRBV7-6 and TRBJ2-5, with TRBD2 as a possible D gene (7 bases). This CDR3 contains 16 residues. The germline V gene encodes CDR1 SGHVS and CDR2 FNYEAQ. The CDR3 loop reads CVSSKTEGGGLETQYF. The CDR3 bases are TGTGTCAGCAGCAAAACGGAAGGGGGAGGGTTAGAGACCCAGTACTTC.

This clonotype was counted many times. The chain uses TRBV7-6 and TRBJ2-7; no reliable D call. The V gene lost 1 base and the J gene lost 6 bases, with 16 bases spanning the gap. The length of the CDR3 is 15 residues. In germline, CDR1 is SGHVS, CDR2 FNYEAQ. The CDR3 sequence is CASSLDLDSGSEQYF. CDR3 DNA: TGTGCCAGCAGCTTAGATTTAGACTCCGGGTCCGAGCAGTACTTC.

Ten or more counts support this clonotype. J is TRBJ2-5 and V is TRBV6-1; D uncertain. CDR3 length equals 16 residues. V lost 4 bases, J lost 3 bases, and 18 bases lay in between. Germline V gene data show CDR1 as MNHNS and CDR2 as SASEGT. The CDR3, as DNA: TGTGCCAGCAGTGTGACCCAAGAGTTGCCCAAAGAGACCCAGTACTTC. It is translated as CASSVTQELPKETQYF.

This chain uses TRBV7-2 with TRBJ2-7; TRBD1 agrees at 11 bases. The V segment lost 5 bases and the J segment 6 bases; nucleotides outside the gene matches: 6. The germline CDR1 and CDR2 sequences are SGHTA and FQGNSA. This CDR3 is built from 14 residues. In DNA, the CDR3 is TGTGCCAGCAGCCTATCCGGGACAGGGGGCGAGCAGTACTTC. Encoded protein: CASSLSGTGGEQYF.

The table lists this clonotype with a count of one. The CDR3 reads CASSPSGGKETQYF. CDR3 bases: TGTGCCAGCAGCCCTAGCGGGGGGAAGGAGACCCAGTACTTC. J is TRBJ2-5 and V is TRBV6-1, with 11 bases fitting TRBD2. V lost 6 bases, J lost 5 bases, and 5 bases stayed unmatched. The CDR3 totals 14 residues. Per germline, CDR1 MNHNS and CDR2 SASEGT.

The chain combines TRBV18 with TRBJ2-6, with 8 bases lining up with TRBD1. This CDR3 region has 18 residues. Germline V gene data show CDR1 as KGHSH and CDR2 as LQKENI. Trimming cost V 1 base and J 2 bases; bases outside gene matches: 7. The CDR3 spells CASSPLGQGFPGANVLTF. CDR3 nucleotides: TGTGCCAGCTCACCACTTGGACAGGGCTTCCCTGGGGCCAACGTCCTGACTTTC.

This clonotype was detected ten times or more. The chain is built from TRBV5-8 and TRBJ1-1; 7 nucleotides match TRBD1. Germline V gives CDR1 SGHTS, CDR2 YDEGEE. This CDR3 contains 14 residues. The junction had 6 bases not matched to a gene; V was cut back by 6 bases and J by 1 base. In nucleotides, the CDR3 is TGTGCCAGCACTCTCAGGGGGAGGAACACTGAAGCTTTCTTT. As protein: CASTLRGRNTEAFF.

This clonotype has ten or more counts. The rearrangement links TRBV7-3 to TRBJ2-5, with TRBD1 as a possible D gene (5 bases). Germline CDR1 is SGHTA and CDR2 is FQGTGA. The CDR3 length is 16 residues. V lost 2 bases to trimming and J lost 1 base, with 14 bases between them. The CDR3 bases are TGTGCCAGCAGCTTACGTGACAGAGCCTCCCAAGAGACCCAGTACTTC. Residues: CASSLRDRASQETQYF.

As for this clonotype: A junction boundary mismatches the germline segment, possibly from a read error. The chain carries TRBV28 and TRBJ2-7; D ambiguous. Germline V CDR1 and CDR2: MDHEN, SYDVKM. This CDR3 has 11 residues. The CDR3 reads CAIREYYEQCF. In DNA, the CDR3 is TGTGCCATCAGAGAATACTACGAGCAGTGCTTC. The full variable domain, in which reference TRBV28 and TRBJ2-7 provide the parts outside the CDR3, is DVKVTQSSRYLVKRTGEKVFLECVQDMDHENMFWYRQDPGLGLRLIYFSYDVKMKEKGDIPEGYSVSREKKERFSLILESASTNQTSMYLCAIREYYEQCFGPGTRLTVT.

This clonotype came up a few times. The DNA of the CDR3 is TGTGCCAGTAGTAAACTAGCGGAAGCCTACGAGCAGTACTTC. This gives the protein CASSKLAEAYEQYF. The rearrangement joins TRBV19 to TRBJ2-7; 8 bases are shared with TRBD2. The V and J ends lost 4 bases and 2 bases, in that order; junction bases with no gene match: 4. CDR1 LNHDA and CDR2 SQIVND come from the germline V gene (reference sequence). CDR3 size: 14 residues.

There are many counts of this clonotype. The DNA for the CDR3 is TGTGCCAGCAGCTTATTGTTGGGCAGTTATCAGCCCCAGCATTTT. Translated, it gives CASSLLLGSYQPQHF. V and J are TRBV7-8 and TRBJ1-5; no definite D call. Between the trimmed V and J ends, which lost 2 bases and 5 bases, there was a span of 13 bases. Germline-derived CDR1 and CDR2 are SGHVS and FQNEAQ. This CDR3 region has 15 residues.

This clonotype was observed at least ten times. The chain employs TRBV28 and TRBJ1-2; no definite D call. Trimming stripped 1 base from V and 8 bases from J, with 17 bases between. Germline V lookup: CDR1 MDHEN, CDR2 SYDVKM. The CDR3 extends over 15 amino acids. The CDR3 spells CASSLFAGSLGGYTF. The CDR3 region has the DNA TGTGCCAGCAGTTTATTCGCGGGGTCCCTGGGAGGCTACACCTTC.

This clonotype showed up just a few times. As DNA, the CDR3 is TGTGCCAGCCGCCCAAAAGATAGTCCCATGTACTACGAGCAGTACTTC. Amino acids: CASRPKDSPMYYEQYF. The J gene is TRBJ2-7, the V gene TRBV28; D is ambiguous. V was clipped by 8 bases and J by 3 bases, with 23 bases between them. The CDR3 covers 16 residues. The germline V gene encodes CDR1 MDHEN and CDR2 SYDVKM. Based on the CDR3 plus reference TRBV28 and TRBJ2-7, the full variable domain is DVKVTQSSRYLVKRTGEKVFLECVQDMDHENMFWYRQDPGLGLRLIYFSYDVKMKEKGDIPEGYSVSREKKERFSLILESASTNQTSMYLCASRPKDSPMYYEQYFGPGTRLTVT.

This clonotype appeared a few times. This chain joins TRBV12-3 or TRBV12-4 and TRBJ1-6, with 7 bases fitting TRBD1. The junction had 8 bases not matched to a gene; V was cut back by 6 bases and J by 9 bases. This CDR3 spans 14 amino acids. Written as DNA, the CDR3 is TGTGCCAGCAGGTTCGGGACAGAATTTTCACCCCTCCACTTT. Protein product: CASRFGTEFSPLHF.

V gene TRBV28 combines with J gene TRBJ2-7; tentatively, D is TRBD1 (7 bases). This CDR3 contains 13 residues. Germline CDR1 is MDHEN and CDR2 is SYDVKM. The ends were cut back, 6 bases at V and 6 bases at J, with 15 bases in the middle. The CDR3 nucleotides read TGTGCCAGCAGCCTCAGGGGGGTCCGCGAGCAGTACTTC. Translated: CASSLRGVREQYF.

This clonotype appeared many times. The chain uses TRBV2 and TRBJ2-3; 14 nucleotides line up with TRBD2. The CDR3 extends over 18 amino acids. Trimming removed 5 bases from V and 1 base from J; junction bases left unmatched: 8. Germline-derived CDR1 and CDR2 are SNHLY and FYNNEI. The CDR3: CASSHQTSGRVGTDTQYF. The CDR3 DNA follows: TGTGCCAGCAGTCATCAGACTAGCGGGAGGGTCGGCACAGATACGCAGTATTTT.

This clonotype occurred many times. V usage is TRBV28 and J usage is TRBJ1-2, with no clear D. The V gene lost 7 bases and the J gene lost 8 bases, with 17 bases spanning the gap. This CDR3 is built from 13 residues. Germline-derived CDR1 and CDR2 are MDHEN and SYDVKM. The CDR3 nucleotides read TGTGCCAGCACTCAACTCTCGGGCAGGGGCTACACCTTC. It is translated as CASTQLSGRGYTF.

There are a few counts of this clonotype. Relative to the germline gene, one junction end is altered; a read error may explain this. The V call is TRBV19, the J call TRBJ2-2; D remains ambiguous. The CDR3 covers 12 residues. From germline, CDR1 is LNHDA and CDR2 SQIVND (reference sequence). The CDR3 spells CASSLPTWELFF. The CDR3 coding sequence is TGTGCCAGTAGTCTGCCCACCTGGGAGCTGTTTTTT.

This clonotype was seen ten or more times. The chain couples TRBV7-9 to TRBJ2-5; no clear D gene. The V end was cut by 1 base, the J end by 4 bases, with 7 bases between. The CDR3 sequence is 13 residues long. Germline V gene data show CDR1 as SEHNR and CDR2 as FQNEAQ (reference sequence). CDR3 region: CASSLGPRETQYF. The CDR3 bases are TGTGCCAGCAGCTTAGGGCCTAGAGAGACCCAGTACTTC.

This clonotype was found many times. This chain links TRBV30 with TRBJ1-5; tentative D call: TRBD1 (5 bases). The CDR3 has 14 amino acids. V lost 0 bases and J 6 bases, leaving 12 bases between the germline ends. CDR1 GTSNPN and CDR2 SVGIG come from the germline V gene (reference sequence). The CDR3 bases are TGTGCCTGGAGTGTACCGCCAGGGTTTCAGCCCCAGCATTTT. Translating it yields CAWSVPPGFQPQHF. Filled out from reference TRBV30 and TRBJ1-5, the complete variable domain reads SQTIHQWPATLVQPVGSPLSLECTVEGTSNPNLYWYRQAAGRGLQLLFYSVGIGQISSEVPQNLSASRPQDRQFILSSKKLLLSDSGFYLCAWSVPPGFQPQHFGDGTRLSIL.

The chain has TRBV24-1 and TRBJ1-5; D perhaps matches TRBD1 (5 bases). Germline V gives CDR1 KGHDR, CDR2 SFDVKD. V lost 9 bases and J lost 5, with 10 bases in between. The length of the CDR3 is 12 residues. The CDR3, as DNA: TGTGCCACCCGGGACGGTGATCAGCCCCAGCATTTT. Amino acids: CATRDGDQPQHF.

This clonotype was counted at least ten times. V gene TRBV27 combines with J gene TRBJ1-1; maybe TRBD1 (6 bases). V was clipped by 5 bases and J by 2 bases, with 18 bases between them. CDR3 size: 16 residues. Looked up from germline, CDR1 is MNHEY and CDR2 is SMNVEV (reference sequence). The CDR3 DNA reads TGTGCCAGCAGTCGTACTCCGACAGGTGTAAACACTGAAGCTTTCTTT. It is translated as CASSRTPTGVNTEAFF.

This clonotype has only a few counts. A junction boundary mismatches the germline segment, possibly from a read error. V is TRBV15 and J is TRBJ2-2, with TRBD2 matching 8 bases. Germline V lookup: CDR1 LNHNV, CDR2 YYDKDF (reference sequence). CDR3 size: 18 residues. DNA for the CDR3: TGTGCCACCAGCAGAGGTGACCTTAGCGGGACGAACACCTGGGAGCTGTCTTTT. Translated: CATSRGDLSGTNTWELSF.

This clonotype was seen at least ten times. The rearrangement links TRBV2 to TRBJ2-7, with 9 bases lining up with TRBD1. Losses at the gene ends were 6 bases for V and 6 bases for J; bases not matched to a gene: 9. Germline lookup yields CDR1 SNHLY and CDR2 FYNNEI. The CDR3 covers 14 residues. CDR3 region: CASRPGQGNAEQYF. The DNA for the CDR3 is TGTGCCAGCAGGCCGGGACAGGGAAATGCCGAGCAGTACTTC.

This clonotype came up many times. The chain employs TRBV29-1 and TRBJ1-2, with D unclear. The CDR3 is 16 amino acids. Trimming cost V 0 bases and J 0 bases, with 14 bases left between them. The germline V gene has CDR1 SQVTM and CDR2 ANQGSEA. The CDR3 reads CSVEDRYSPTNYGYTF. The CDR3 bases are TGCAGCGTTGAAGATCGGTACAGTCCGACTAACTATGGCTACACCTTC.

This sequence joins TRBV10-1 and TRBJ2-7; the match to TRBD1 covers 11 bases. The CDR3 is 14 amino acids. Germline CDR1 WNHNN, CDR2 SYGVQD (reference sequence). J gave up 3 bases and V 6 bases, and 4 bases lay outside the gene matches. This CDR3 reads CASRGQGGIYEQYF. The CDR3 DNA reads TGCGCCAGCAGGGGACAGGGGGGGATCTACGAGCAGTACTTC.

In this sample, this clonotype turned up many times. The CDR3 loop reads CASNVGQGHYGYTF. CDR3 sequence (DNA): TGTGCCAGCAATGTCGGACAGGGCCACTATGGCTACACCTTC. J is TRBJ1-2 and V is TRBV12-3 or TRBV12-4; 8 bases align to TRBD1. V shed 7 bases and J 3 bases; nucleotides not matched to a gene: 7. The CDR3 sequence is 14 residues long.

To note about this clonotype: A read error may produce the germline difference seen at one junction end. The chain uses TRBV6-4 and TRBJ1-5; TRBD1 is a possible D gene (5 bases). Germline V gene lookup returns CDR1 MRHNA and CDR2 SNTAGT. The length of the CDR3 is 16 residues. The CDR3 spells CAISDSLRGGNQPQHF. The CDR3 nucleotides read TGTGCCATCAGTGACTCGCTACGGGGGGGCAATCAGCCCCAGCATTTT.